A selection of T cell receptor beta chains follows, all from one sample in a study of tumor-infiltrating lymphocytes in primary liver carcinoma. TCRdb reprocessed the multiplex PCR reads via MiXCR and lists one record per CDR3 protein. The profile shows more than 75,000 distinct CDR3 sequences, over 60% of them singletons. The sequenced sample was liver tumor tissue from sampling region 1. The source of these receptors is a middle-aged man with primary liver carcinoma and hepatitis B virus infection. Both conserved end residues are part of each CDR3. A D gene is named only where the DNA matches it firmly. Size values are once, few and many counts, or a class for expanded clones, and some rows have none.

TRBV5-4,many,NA,CASSPGASPANEQFF
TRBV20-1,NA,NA,CSARESGSSYNEQFF
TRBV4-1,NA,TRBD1,CANSQEAGQGNPSYNSPLHF
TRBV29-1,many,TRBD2,CSVYGRADEQYF
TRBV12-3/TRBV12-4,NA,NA,CASSPFGLVGGNEHFF
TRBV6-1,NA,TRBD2,CANSEWGLADNEQFF
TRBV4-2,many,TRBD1,CASSQAMGTGPQTQHF
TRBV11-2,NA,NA,CASSLDRGQICRQYF
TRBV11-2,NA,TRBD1,CASAKDRGLTEAFF
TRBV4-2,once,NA,CISSQASRDNEQFF
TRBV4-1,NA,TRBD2,CAGSRASGSSNTDTQYF
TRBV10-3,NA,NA,CAISEAGQELYF
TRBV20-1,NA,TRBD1,CSVRDTGGGNEQFF
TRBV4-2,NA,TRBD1,CASSQGDRGSGANVLTF
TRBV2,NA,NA,CASSEAETGGSEYF
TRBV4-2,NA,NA,CASSLIVGFTDTQYF
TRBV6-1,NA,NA,CASTMGRVNQEIQYF
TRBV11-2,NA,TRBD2,CVSSQGLSDSPFYEQYF
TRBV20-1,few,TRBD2,CSASQAGYPYEQYF
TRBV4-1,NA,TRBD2,CASGPLGLAGKLVGYNEQFF
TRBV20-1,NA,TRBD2,CSARDLGLAGQLDQETQYF
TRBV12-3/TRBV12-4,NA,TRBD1,CASSQTGGEEKLFF
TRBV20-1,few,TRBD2,CSASTAGVNTDTQYF
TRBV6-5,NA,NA,CASSLGAADTEAFF
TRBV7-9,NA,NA,CTSIKDSSRETQYF
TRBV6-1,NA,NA,CASSEAQGTYNEQFF
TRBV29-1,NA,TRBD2,CSAQGTSGRHSYEQYF
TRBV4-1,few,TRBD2,CASSQDSGGSSPTKNIQYF
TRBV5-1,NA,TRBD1,CARTPTPGQGIIFGTWELFF
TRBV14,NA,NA,CASNQGWAGGQEQFF
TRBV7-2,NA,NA,CASSLYSGLNNEQSF
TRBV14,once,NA,CTSSPSRAANTGELFF
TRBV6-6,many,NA,CASSHTGSGANVLTF
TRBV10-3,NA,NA,CVISESVASYERYF
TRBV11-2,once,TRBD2,CATSQGLAGSPFYEQYF
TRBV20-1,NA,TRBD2,CSATPGTSGSYEQYF
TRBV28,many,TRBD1,CASRELTGEVSQPQHF
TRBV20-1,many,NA,CSAGRRERGTDTQYF
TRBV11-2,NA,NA,CTSSFHPKRTGSYNEQFF
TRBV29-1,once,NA,CSVEPWGNGNTIYF